This T cell receptor beta chain originates from a study of blood T cell repertoires in COVID-19. Trimming shortened V by 2 bases and J by 5 bases, and 15 bases separated the two germline ends. The CDR3 is 15 amino acids. Per germline, CDR1 MNHNS and CDR2 SASEGT. Methods used by the authors: Scientists estimated how many nucleated cells there were by amplifying reference gene primers. Repertoires were generated with immunoSEQ multiplex PCR, while TCRdb's copy carries only in-frame clones and drops some. Clone size and V and J calls were adopted from that table, with D and trimming inferred from the DNA. The sample carries 200,000 to 300,000 clones, 75% to 85% recorded once.

The chain couples TRBV6-1 to TRBJ1-2; possible D gene TRBD1, 6 bases. The TCR comes from a woman in her seventies with acute or convalescent COVID-19. Material for sequencing was peripheral blood. CDR3 coding DNA: TGTGCCAGCAGTGAACCTTCCGGGACACCATATGGCTACACCTTC. Its protein is CASSEPSGTPYGYTF.